This TCR beta chain was sequenced during a study of spatial heterogeneity in lung cancer. General observations from the study: At resection, ubiquitous expanded tumor TCRs appeared in blood more than at follow-up.

Unique molecular identifiers, one per molecule, were present on every TCR cDNA molecule. TCRdb re-derived calls from the 5' RACE reads in MiXCR, one entry per CDR3 protein. Of tens of thousands of distinct CDR3 sequences listed, approximately 12% were seen once; the top ten hold 4.6%. At least ten counts were recorded for this clonotype. The antigen is not known. The V end lost 6 bases, the J end lost 3 bases, and 21 bases lay between the germline ends. The CDR3 spans 17 residues. Germline V gene sequence: CDR1 DFQATT, CDR2 SNEGSKA (reference sequence). As for time point: sample taken at primary tumor resection. Unsorted whole RNA from tumor, nontumor lung or frozen PBMC underwent sequencing.

The V call is TRBV20-1, the J call TRBJ2-6, with D possibly being TRBD1 (7 bases). Sample: PBMCs, taken at surgery. The receptor's source is a male donor with early-stage non-small cell lung cancer. Here the CDR3 reads CSATRGQLLGGANVLTF. CDR3 nucleotide sequence: TGCAGTGCCACGCGGGGACAGCTATTAGGTGGGGCCAACGTCCTGACTTTC.